This paragraph reports one TCR beta chain. Its antigen is still unknown. The data are from a study of shared clonotypes between healthy human individuals. General study results and limits: Represented diversity, genetic and exposure-history alike, was limited by few donors.

The run depth of the assay was deep. DNA input for the unsorted PBMC replicate PCRs was around 300 ng, 25,000 to 30,000 T cell genomes. Assay: immunoSEQ multiplex PCR; the TCRdb copy retains only in-frame clones and omits some. This table holds approximately 500,000 clones, approximately 81% found once. CDR1 SGDLS and CDR2 YYNGEE come from the germline V gene. CDR3 length: 15 residues. V shed 4 bases and J shed 6 bases, with 18 bases lying between them. The sequence was collected from a woman aged 40-49 years in good health. Some clones in this sample may be carry-over from other donors' samples. The sequencing sample was made of PBMCs. V usage is TRBV9 and J usage is TRBJ2-3, with D possibly being TRBD2 (6 bases). CDR3 DNA: TGTGCCAGCAGCCTTGGAGGGGCTGGGGGTGATACGCAGTATTTT. Protein: CASSLGGAGGDTQYF.